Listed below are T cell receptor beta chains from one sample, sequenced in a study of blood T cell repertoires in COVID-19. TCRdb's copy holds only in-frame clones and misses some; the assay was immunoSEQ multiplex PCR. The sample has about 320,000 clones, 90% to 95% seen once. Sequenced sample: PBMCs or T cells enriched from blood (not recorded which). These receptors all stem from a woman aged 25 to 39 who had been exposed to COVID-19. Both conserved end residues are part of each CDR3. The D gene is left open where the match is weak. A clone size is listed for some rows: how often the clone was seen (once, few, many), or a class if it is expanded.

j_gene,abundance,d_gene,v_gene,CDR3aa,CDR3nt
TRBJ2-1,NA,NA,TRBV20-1,CSASRVNEQFF,TGCAGTGCTAGCAGGGTTAATGAGCAGTTCTTC
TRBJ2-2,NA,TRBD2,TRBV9,CASRGGAGELFF,TGTGCCAGCCGGGGGGGAGCCGGGGAGCTGTTTTTT
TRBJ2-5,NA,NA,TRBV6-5,CASSYGATQYF,TGTGCCAGCAGTTACGGGGCGACCCAGTACTTC
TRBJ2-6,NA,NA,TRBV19,CASSIARTAGANVLTF,TGTGCCAGTAGTATAGCTCGGACAGCTGGGGCCAACGTCCTGACTTTC
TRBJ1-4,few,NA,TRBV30,CAWSSSATNEKLFF,TGTGCCTGGTCTTCTTCTGCAACTAATGAAAAACTGTTTTTT
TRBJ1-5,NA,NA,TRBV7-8,CASSLDFNQPQHF,TGTGCCAGCAGCTTAGACTTCAATCAGCCCCAGCATTTT
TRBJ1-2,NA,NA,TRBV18,CASSRPEGTGGYTF,TGTGCCAGCTCACGACCGGAGGGGACGGGGGGCTACACCTTC
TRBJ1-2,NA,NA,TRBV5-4,CASSLQEAGYGYTF,TGTGCCAGCAGCTTGCAGGAGGCCGGCTATGGCTACACCTTC
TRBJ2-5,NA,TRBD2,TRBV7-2,CASSLALAGGTQYF,TGTGCCAGCAGCTTAGCACTAGCGGGGGGGACCCAGTACTTC
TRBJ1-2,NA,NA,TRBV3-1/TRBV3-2,CASSPRPFPSGDYGYTF,TGTGCCAGCAGCCCGAGACCTTTCCCCTCAGGCGACTATGGCTACACCTTC
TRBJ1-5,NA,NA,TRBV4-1,CASSQDGRPDNQPQHF,TGCGCCAGCAGCCAAGATGGCAGGCCAGACAATCAGCCCCAGCATTTT
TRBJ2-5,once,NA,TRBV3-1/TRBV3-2,CASSNRAGWGETQYF,TGTGCCAGCAGCAATAGAGCAGGGTGGGGAGAGACCCAGTACTTC
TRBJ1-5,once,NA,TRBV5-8,CASSFRGYSNQPQHF,TGTGCCAGCAGCTTTCGGGGATATAGCAATCAGCCCCAGCATTTT
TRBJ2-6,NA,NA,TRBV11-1,CASSPRGSGANVLTF,TGTGCCAGCAGCCCCAGGGGATCTGGGGCCAACGTCCTGACTTTC
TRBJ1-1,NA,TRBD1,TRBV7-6,CASSLEQGAVGTEAFF,TGTGCCAGCAGCTTAGAACAGGGGGCGGTGGGCACTGAAGCTTTCTTT
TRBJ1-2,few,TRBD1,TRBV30,CASGQGRPYGYTF,TGTGCCTCGGGACAGGGCCGACCCTATGGCTACACCTTC
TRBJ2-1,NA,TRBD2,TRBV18,CASSRSSGGDNEQFF,TGTGCCAGCTCACGGAGTAGCGGGGGGGACAATGAGCAGTTCTTC
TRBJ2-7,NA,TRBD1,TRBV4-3,CASSHADGDRVAEQYF,TGCGCCAGCAGCCACGCCGATGGGGACAGGGTAGCCGAGCAGTACTTC
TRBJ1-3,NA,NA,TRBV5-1,CASSPGSSGNTIYF,TGCGCCAGCAGCCCCGGGAGCTCTGGAAACACCATATATTTT
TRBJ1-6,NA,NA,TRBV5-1,CASSLQGDNSPLHF,TGCGCCAGCAGCCTTCAGGGCGATAATTCACCCCTCCACTTT
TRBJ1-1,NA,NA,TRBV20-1,CSASRGVNTEAFF,TGCAGTGCTAGTCGCGGGGTGAACACTGAAGCTTTCTTT
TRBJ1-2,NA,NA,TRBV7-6,CASSYGRDNYGYTF,TGTGCCAGCTCTTATGGGAGGGACAACTATGGCTACACCTTC
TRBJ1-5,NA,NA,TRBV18,CASSPRAALQPQHF,TGTGCCAGCTCACCACGGGCAGCCCTTCAGCCCCAGCATTTT
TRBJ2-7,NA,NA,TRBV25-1,CASSPHGQFYEQYF,TGTGCCAGCAGTCCACATGGGCAGTTCTACGAGCAGTACTTC
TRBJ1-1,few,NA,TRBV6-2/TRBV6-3,CASSQQGPGLGTEAFF,TGTGCCAGCAGTCAACAGGGACCTGGATTGGGCACTGAAGCTTTCTTT
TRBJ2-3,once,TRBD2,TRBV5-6,CASSLSRGGRTDTQYF,TGTGCCAGCAGCTTGTCGCGGGGGGGCCGGACAGATACGCAGTATTTT
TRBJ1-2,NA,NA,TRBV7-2,CASSFGLGSIYGYTF,TGTGCCAGCAGCTTCGGCCTGGGCAGTATCTATGGCTACACCTTC
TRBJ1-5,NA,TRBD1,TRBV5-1,CASSLGQGVNQPQHF,TGCGCCAGCAGCTTGGGACAGGGGGTTAATCAGCCCCAGCATTTT
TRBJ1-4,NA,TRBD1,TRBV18,CASSRSTDRGNEKLFF,TGTGCCAGCTCACGCTCCACGGACAGGGGGAATGAAAAACTGTTTTTT
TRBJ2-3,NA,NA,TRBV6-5,CASTEGASTDTQYF,TGTGCCAGCACGGAGGGAGCTAGCACAGATACGCAGTATTTT
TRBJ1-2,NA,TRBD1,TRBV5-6,CASSLGGTDGYTF,TGTGCCAGCAGCTTGGGGGGGACAGATGGCTACACCTTC
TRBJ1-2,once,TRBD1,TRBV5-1,CASSYEQGAYGYTF,TGCGCCAGCAGCTACGAACAGGGGGCTTATGGCTACACCTTC
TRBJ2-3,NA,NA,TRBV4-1,CASSQEQFTDTQYF,TGCGCCAGCAGCCAAGAACAGTTCACAGATACGCAGTATTTT
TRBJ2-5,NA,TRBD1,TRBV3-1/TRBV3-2,CASSQGIGQGIETQYF,TGTGCCAGCAGCCAAGGGATCGGACAGGGAATCGAGACCCAGTACTTC
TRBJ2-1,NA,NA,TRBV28,CASSLSSEQFF,TGTGCCAGCAGTTTATCGTCGGAGCAGTTCTTC
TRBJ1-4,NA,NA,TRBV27,CASSLNRVKEKLFF,TGTGCCAGCAGTTTAAACAGGGTGAAAGAAAAACTGTTTTTT
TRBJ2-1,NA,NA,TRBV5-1,CASSPDSEQFF,TGCGCCAGCAGCCCCGACTCTGAGCAGTTCTTC
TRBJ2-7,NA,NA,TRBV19,CASSDSHFTSYEQYF,TGTGCCAGTAGCGACAGTCACTTTACCTCCTACGAGCAGTACTTC
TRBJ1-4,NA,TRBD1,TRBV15,CATSRQGATNEKLFF,TGTGCCACCAGCAGACAGGGGGCGACTAATGAAAAACTGTTTTTT
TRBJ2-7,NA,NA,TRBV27,CASSSTPYEQYF,TGTGCCAGCAGTAGTACTCCCTACGAGCAGTACTTC
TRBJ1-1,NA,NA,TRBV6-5,CASTAGTEAFF,TGTGCCAGTACCGCAGGGACTGAAGCTTTCTTT
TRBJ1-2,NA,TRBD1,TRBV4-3,CASSQGGQGVNYGYTF,TGCGCCAGCAGCCAAGGAGGACAGGGCGTAAACTATGGCTACACCTTC